The T cell receptor beta chain described here comes from a study of blood T cell repertoires in COVID-19. Study information: Sources were T cells, B-cell-depleted T cells, or PBMCs; the material itself was cDNA or gDNA.

CDR3 size: 15 residues. Germline assignment: CDR1 MDHEN and CDR2 SYDVKM. The trim removed 2 bases at V and 7 bases at J, leaving 6 bases unmatched. The data were produced by immunoSEQ multiplex PCR, yet TCRdb's version contains in-frame clones alone and is incomplete. The sample has under 95,000 clones; over 75% are singletons. The rearrangement uses TRBV28 and TRBJ2-1; TRBD1 aligns across 9 bases. Sequenced: peripheral blood. This clonotype was obtained from a man aged 45-60 years with COVID-19, enrolled during active disease. The CDR3 DNA reads TGTGCCAGCAGTTTAGGGACAGGGTCTTTAAATGAGCAGTTCTTC. This gives the protein CASSLGTGSLNEQFF.